Listed here are 18 T cell receptor beta chains from one sample, sequenced in a study of T cell repertoires in cytomegalovirus infection. TCRdb re-analysed the reads in MiXCR, keeping a single row per CDR3 protein. The sample includes under 200,000 distinct CDR3 sequences, more than 9% of them seen just once. Sequencing used PBMCs. The source of these receptors is a human donor in good health (CMV status not recorded). Some clones in this sample may be carry-over from other donors' samples.

The CDR3 region has the DNA TGTGCCAGCAGCCCCCCCCAGGCGCAAATCACCGGGGAGCTGTTTTTT. Translating gives CASSPPQAQITGELFF. This chain connects TRBV5-4 to TRBJ2-2, with D hard to call. CDR1 SGHNT and CDR2 YYREEE come from the germline V gene (reference sequence). The CDR3 runs to 16 residues. Trimming took 4 bases from V and 4 from J, leaving 17 bases between them.

In its sample, this clonotype was seen many times. This chain joins TRBV7-2 and TRBJ2-7, with TRBD1 identical over 9 bases. This CDR3 comprises 15 residues. Germline values: CDR1 SGHTA, CDR2 FQGNSA. Unmatched junction bases numbered 11, after V lost 5 bases and J lost 6 bases. For the CDR3, the DNA is TGTGCCAGCAGCCCCACAGGGGGCGCACCGGTCGAGCAGTACTTC. It is translated as CASSPTGGAPVEQYF.

A remark on this clonotype: This clone may be a read error of a much larger clone one base away. CDR3 protein: CACSLANAGPQPQHF. For the CDR3, the DNA is TGTGCCTGCAGCTTGGCCAACGCAGGACCTCAGCCCCAGCATTTT. This chain joins TRBV5-6 and TRBJ1-5, with no clear D. The CDR3 is 15 residues long. Germline V gives CDR1 SGHDT, CDR2 YYEEEE.

This clonotype was counted at least ten times. The rearrangement links TRBV19 to TRBJ1-5; 7 bases match TRBD1. Germline V gene lookup returns CDR1 LNHDA and CDR2 SQIVND (reference sequence). CDR3 length: 15 residues. V was pared by 3 bases and J by 3 bases, with 5 bases of the junction left unmatched. The CDR3 DNA follows: TGTGCCAGTAGTATGCAACAGGGGCCCAATCAGCCCCAGCATTTT. It encodes CASSMQQGPNQPQHF.

This clonotype turned up a few times. This chain links TRBV20-1 with TRBJ2-1; D perhaps matches TRBD2 (6 bases). The CDR3 covers 14 residues. The germline gives CDR1 DFQATT, CDR2 SNEGSKA (reference sequence). The germline V and J ends were trimmed by 5 bases and 6 bases, with 17 bases remaining between them. CDR3 sequence reads: CSAFGTGKGNEQFF. CDR3 bases: TGCAGTGCTTTCGGGACTGGAAAAGGCAATGAGCAGTTCTTC.

This clonotype was detected many times. The J gene is TRBJ2-5, the V gene TRBV5-6; the match to TRBD1 covers 7 bases. The V and J ends lost 0 bases and 6 bases, in that order; junction bases with no gene match: 8. Germline CDR1 and CDR2: SGHDT and YYEEEE. This CDR3 region has 15 residues. The CDR3 protein is CASSLVDRTSQTQYF. CDR3 sequence (DNA): TGTGCCAGCAGCTTGGTGGACAGGACCTCTCAGACCCAGTACTTC.

This clonotype occurred many times. This CDR3 is CASSIGLASNTEAFF. For the CDR3, the DNA is TGTGCCAGTAGTATAGGCCTGGCGTCTAACACTGAAGCTTTCTTT. The rearrangement links TRBV19 to TRBJ1-1; D not resolved. V lost 1 base, J lost 2 bases, and 11 bases lay in between. This CDR3 is built from 15 residues. The V gene's germline CDR1 is LNHDA and CDR2 SQIVND (reference sequence).

This clonotype was observed at least ten times. The V call is TRBV7-2, the J call TRBJ2-7; 8 nucleotides line up with TRBD2. The germline V gene has CDR1 SGHTA and CDR2 FQGNSA. Trimming at V came to 5 bases and at J to 2 bases, leaving 5 bases not matched to a gene. The CDR3 loop spans 14 amino acids. CDR3 DNA: TGTGCCAGCAGCGAAAGCGGGGGTCCCTACGAGCAGTACTTC. This codes for CASSESGGPYEQYF. Full variable domain (missing parts from reference TRBV7-2 and TRBJ2-7): GAGVSQSPSNKVTEKGKDVELRCDPISGHTALYWYRQSLGQGLEFLIYFQGNSAPDKSGLPSDRFSAERTGGSVSTLTIQRTQQEDSAVYLCASSESGGPYEQYFGPGTRLTVT.

This clonotype has ten or more counts. CDR3: CASSRAGQGGTDTQYF. For the CDR3, the DNA is TGTGCCAGCAGCCGAGCCGGACAGGGCGGCACAGATACGCAGTATTTT. The chain uses TRBV7-8 and TRBJ2-3; TRBD1 aligns across 8 bases. This CDR3 is 16 amino acids long. With V trimmed by 5 bases and J by 1 base, 8 bases remained unmatched. Germline V lookup: CDR1 SGHVS, CDR2 FQNEAQ.

This chain connects TRBV4-3 to TRBJ2-5; tentatively, D is TRBD1 (5 bases). The CDR3 is 16 residues long. From germline, CDR1 is LGHNA and CDR2 YSLEER. V lost 0 bases and J 4 bases, leaving 15 bases between the germline ends. CDR3 sequence: CASSQDSPGQGETQYF. The DNA of the CDR3 is TGCGCCAGCAGCCAAGATTCTCCAGGGCAGGGAGAGACCCAGTACTTC.

This clonotype was seen ten or more times. This sequence joins TRBV7-2 and TRBJ1-3; D is uncertain. Trimming stripped 8 bases from V and 0 bases from J, with 20 bases between. There are 17 residues in the CDR3. Looked up from germline, CDR1 is SGHTA and CDR2 is FQGNSA. CDR3 loop: CASQKRTGIVSGNTIYF. CDR3 coding DNA: TGTGCCAGCCAAAAACGTACGGGGATCGTCTCTGGAAACACCATATATTTT.

The V and J genes are TRBV15 and TRBJ2-1; no clear D. V shed 6 bases and J shed 0 bases, with 12 bases lying between them. This CDR3 has 15 residues. Germline CDR1 is LNHNV and CDR2 is YYDKDF (reference sequence). The CDR3, as DNA: TGTGCCACCAGGGAAGACCCACGCTCCTACAATGAGCAGTTCTTC. This gives the protein CATREDPRSYNEQFF. Based on the CDR3 plus reference TRBV15 and TRBJ2-1, the full variable domain is DAMVIQNPRYQVTQFGKPVTLSCSQTLNHNVMYWYQQKSSQAPKLLFHYYDKDFNNEADTPDNFQSRRPNTSFCFLDIRSPGLGDTAMYLCATREDPRSYNEQFFGPGTRLTVL.

This clonotype showed up many times. The rearrangement joins TRBV7-8 to TRBJ1-1, with TRBD1 matching over 7 bases. Losses at the gene ends were 7 bases for V and 7 bases for J; bases not matched to a gene: 12. The CDR3 totals 14 residues. The germline CDR1 and CDR2 sequences are SGHVS and FQNEAQ. Here the CDR3 reads CASTASDREGEAFF. CDR3 nucleotides: TGTGCCAGCACCGCCAGCGACAGGGAGGGTGAAGCTTTCTTT.

This clonotype has ten or more counts. The rearrangement uses TRBV7-2 and TRBJ2-1; 7 bases align to TRBD2. V trimming: 5 bases; J trimming: 7 bases; junction bases outside the gene matches: 11. Per the germline V gene, CDR1 is SGHTA and CDR2 is FQGNSA. The CDR3 runs to 15 residues. The CDR3 spells CASSIEGLRGNEQFF. CDR3 DNA: TGTGCCAGCAGCATAGAGGGCTTGCGGGGGAATGAGCAGTTCTTC.

The rearrangement links TRBV7-9 to TRBJ1-3; a possible D gene is TRBD1 (6 bases). Germline V gene sequence: CDR1 SEHNR, CDR2 FQNEAQ (reference sequence). This CDR3 has 16 amino acids. Trimming took off 5 bases at V and 0 bases at J, with 14 bases between the two ends. The CDR3, as DNA: TGTGCCAGCAGCCGGCTGGGACATCTCTCTGGAAACACCATATATTTT. Translated, it gives CASSRLGHLSGNTIYF.

The V call is TRBV11-2, the J call TRBJ2-5; perhaps TRBD1 as D (6 bases). The CDR3 covers 14 residues. The germline CDR1 and CDR2 sequences are SGHAT and FQNNGV. V lost 5 bases to trimming and J lost 3 bases, with 13 bases between them. CDR3 amino acids: CASSVTGPKETQYF. The CDR3 region has the DNA TGTGCCAGCAGCGTGACAGGTCCTAAAGAGACCCAGTACTTC.

The CDR3 region is CASSSGLEVTQYF. The CDR3 coding sequence is TGTGCCAGCAGCTCGGGGCTTGAGGTGACCCAGTACTTC. This chain links TRBV7-6 with TRBJ2-5; the D call may be TRBD1 or TRBD2 (5 bases each). This CDR3 region has 13 residues. Germline V gene lookup returns CDR1 SGHVS and CDR2 FNYEAQ. V was cut by 4 bases and J by 7 bases, with 13 bases left in between.

Ten or more counts support this clonotype. This sequence joins TRBV7-9 and TRBJ2-3, with 12 bases lining up with TRBD2. CDR3 length: 17 residues. The J segment lost 3 bases and the V segment lost 7 bases, leaving 11 bases of the junction unmatched. Germline CDR1 SEHNR, CDR2 FQNEAQ (reference sequence). The DNA for the CDR3 is TGTGCCAGCACCAGGACTAGCGGGAATTACCTGACAGATACGCAGTATTTT. Translating it yields CASTRTSGNYLTDTQYF.